The 2 T cell receptor beta chains reported below all come from one sample, sequenced in a study of blood T cell repertoires in COVID-19. Data came from immunoSEQ multiplex PCR; TCRdb stores just in-frame clones and leaves some out. The sample lists about 140,000 clones, 70% to 90% occurring once. The sample comprised PBMCs or T cells enriched from blood (not recorded which). Source of these receptors: a woman aged 45 to 65 with acute COVID-19.

The V gene is TRBV29-1, the J gene TRBJ2-3, with D perhaps TRBD2 (6 bases). Per germline, CDR1 SQVTM and CDR2 ANQGSEA. CDR3 size: 13 residues. V shed 4 bases and J shed 3 bases, with 11 bases lying between them. The CDR3 loop reads CSVAEGWTDTQYF. CDR3 bases: TGCAGCGTTGCGGAGGGGTGGACAGATACGCAGTATTTT.

There are a few counts of this clone. V and J are TRBV4-1 and TRBJ2-7; perhaps TRBD1 as D (6 bases). Trimming left V 0 bases short and J 2 bases short, with 14 bases between. Germline CDR1 and CDR2: MGHRA and YSYEKL. This CDR3 contains 16 residues. CDR3 bases: TGCGCCAGCAGCCAAGATCCCGGGACAAGGCCCTACGAGCAGTACTTC. Translating gives CASSQDPGTRPYEQYF.